Included here is one T cell receptor beta chain sequence, with context. Its antigen is not known. These data are taken from a study of radiation and T cells in renal cell carcinoma. Time point defined: blood 4 weeks post-SBRT, at nephrectomy. As to treatment: 15 Gy SBRT to primary tumor, nephrectomy 4 weeks later. Study findings and constraints: From baseline, blood top tumor clonotypes peaked at 2 weeks post-radiation. Pretreatment tumor biopsies were lacking, so baseline clonotypes are unknown.

Using immunoSEQ multiplex PCR, the repertoire was profiled, and TCRdb retains in-frame clones only, with some absent. The sample has about 150,000 clones; approximately 86% are singletons. Trimming pared 1 base from V and 3 bases from J, leaving 15 bases between. Germline V gives CDR1 SGHAT, CDR2 FQNNGV. The CDR3 spans 16 residues. The sample here was blood, taken from a patient whose treatment included radiotherapy and nephrectomy. The TCR comes from a woman aged 50 to 65 with renal cell carcinoma. This chain uses TRBV11-2 with TRBJ2-5; tentative D call: TRBD1 (6 bases). Written as DNA, the CDR3 is TGTGCCAGCAGCTTAGGCGTAGGGGGACATAAAGAGACCCAGTACTTC. This translates into CASSLGVGGHKETQYF. The full variable domain, completed using reference TRBV11-2 and TRBJ2-5, is EAGVAQSPRYKIIEKRQSVAFWCNPISGHATLYWYQQILGQGPKLLIQFQNNGVVDDSQLPKDRFSAERLKGVDSTLKIQPAKLEDSAVYLCASSLGVGGHKETQYFGPGTRLLVL.